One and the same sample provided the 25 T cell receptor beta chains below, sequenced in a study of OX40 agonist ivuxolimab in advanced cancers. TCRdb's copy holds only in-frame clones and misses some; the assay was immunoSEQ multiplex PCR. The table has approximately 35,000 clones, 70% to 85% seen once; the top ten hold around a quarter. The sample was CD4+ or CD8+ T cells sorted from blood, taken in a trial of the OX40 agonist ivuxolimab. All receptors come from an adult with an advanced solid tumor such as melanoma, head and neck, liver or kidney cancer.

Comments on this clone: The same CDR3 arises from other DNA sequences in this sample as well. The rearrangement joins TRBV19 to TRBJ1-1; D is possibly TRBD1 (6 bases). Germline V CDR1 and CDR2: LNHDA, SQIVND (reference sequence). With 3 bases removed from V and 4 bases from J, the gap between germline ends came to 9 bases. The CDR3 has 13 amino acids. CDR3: CASSIRGGTEAFF. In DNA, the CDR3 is TGTGCCAGTAGTATTAGGGGGGGCACTGAAGCTTTCTTT.

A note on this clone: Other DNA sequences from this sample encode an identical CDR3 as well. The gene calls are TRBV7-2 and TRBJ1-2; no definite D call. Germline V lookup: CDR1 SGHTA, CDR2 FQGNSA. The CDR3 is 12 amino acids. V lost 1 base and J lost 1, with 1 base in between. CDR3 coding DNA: TGTGCCAGCAGCTTAGATAACTATGGCTACACCTTC. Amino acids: CASSLDNYGYTF.

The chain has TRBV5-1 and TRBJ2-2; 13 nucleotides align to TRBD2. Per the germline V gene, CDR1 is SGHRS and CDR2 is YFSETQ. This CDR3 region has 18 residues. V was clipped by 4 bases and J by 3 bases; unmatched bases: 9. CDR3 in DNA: TGCGCCAGCAGCCCCAGGACTAGCGGGGGTTCTTACACCGGGGAGCTGTTTTTT. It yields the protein CASSPRTSGGSYTGELFF.

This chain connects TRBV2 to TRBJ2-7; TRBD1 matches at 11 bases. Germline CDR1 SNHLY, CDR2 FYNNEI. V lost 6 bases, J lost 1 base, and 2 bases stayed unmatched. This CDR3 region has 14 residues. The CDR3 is CASRGTGGSYEQYF. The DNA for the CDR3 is TGTGCCAGCAGGGGGACAGGGGGATCCTACGAGCAGTACTTC. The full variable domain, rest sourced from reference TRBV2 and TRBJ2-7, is EPEVTQTPSHQVTQMGQEVILRCVPISNHLYFYWYRQILGQKVEFLVSFYNNEISEKSEIFDDQFSVERPDGSNFTLKIRSTKLEDSAMYFCASRGTGGSYEQYFGPGTRLTVT.

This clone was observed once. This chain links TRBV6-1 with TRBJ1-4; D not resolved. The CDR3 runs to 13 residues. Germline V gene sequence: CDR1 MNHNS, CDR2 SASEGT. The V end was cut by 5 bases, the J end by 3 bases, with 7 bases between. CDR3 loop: CASSFQPNEKLFF. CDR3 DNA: TGTGCCAGCAGTTTCCAGCCTAATGAAAAACTGTTTTTT.

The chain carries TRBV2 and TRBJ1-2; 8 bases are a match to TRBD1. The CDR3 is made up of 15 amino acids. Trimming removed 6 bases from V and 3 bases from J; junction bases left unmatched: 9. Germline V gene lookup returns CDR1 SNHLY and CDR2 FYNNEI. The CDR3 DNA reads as TGTGCCAGCAGGCGAACAGGGGGGGGATACTATGGCTACACCTTC. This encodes CASRRTGGGYYGYTF.

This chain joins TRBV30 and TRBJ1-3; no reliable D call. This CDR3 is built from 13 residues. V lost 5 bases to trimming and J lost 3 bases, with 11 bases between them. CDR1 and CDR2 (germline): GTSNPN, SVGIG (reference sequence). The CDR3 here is CAWVAGFGNTIYF. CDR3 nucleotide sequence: TGTGCCTGGGTAGCGGGTTTTGGAAACACCATATATTTT.

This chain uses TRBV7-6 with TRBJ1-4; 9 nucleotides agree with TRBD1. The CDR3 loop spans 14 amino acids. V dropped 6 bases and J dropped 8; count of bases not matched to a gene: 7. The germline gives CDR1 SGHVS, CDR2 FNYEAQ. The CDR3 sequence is CASSQDRGQEKLFF. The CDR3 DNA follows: TGTGCCAGCAGTCAGGACAGGGGACAGGAAAAACTGTTTTTT.

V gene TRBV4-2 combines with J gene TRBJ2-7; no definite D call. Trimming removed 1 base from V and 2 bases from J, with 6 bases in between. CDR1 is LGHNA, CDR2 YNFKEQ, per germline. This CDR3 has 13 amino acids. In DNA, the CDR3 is TGTGCCAGCAGCCAAGCTGGGCCCTACGAGCAGTACTTC. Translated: CASSQAGPYEQYF.

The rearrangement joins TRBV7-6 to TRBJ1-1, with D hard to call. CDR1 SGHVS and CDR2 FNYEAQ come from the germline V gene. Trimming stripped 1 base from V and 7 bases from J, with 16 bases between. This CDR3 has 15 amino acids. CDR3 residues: CASSLGVGGPIEAFF. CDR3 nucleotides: TGTGCCAGCAGCTTAGGGGTCGGAGGGCCGATTGAAGCTTTCTTT.

The CDR3 DNA reads as TGCGCCAGCAGCCAAGACAGGGCAAACTATGGCTACACCTTC. This codes for CASSQDRANYGYTF. This rearrangement joins TRBV4-1 to TRBJ1-2; tentative D call: TRBD1 (5 bases). The CDR3 is 14 residues long. Trimming took off 0 bases at V and 2 bases at J, with 7 bases between the two ends. Germline lookup yields CDR1 MGHRA and CDR2 YSYEKL.

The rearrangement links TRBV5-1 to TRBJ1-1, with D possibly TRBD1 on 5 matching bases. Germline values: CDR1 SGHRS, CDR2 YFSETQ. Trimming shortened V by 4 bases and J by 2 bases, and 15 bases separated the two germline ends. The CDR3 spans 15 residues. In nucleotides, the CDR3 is TGCGCCAGCAGCCTCGGGGGGAATAAAAACACTGAAGCTTTCTTT. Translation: CASSLGGNKNTEAFF.

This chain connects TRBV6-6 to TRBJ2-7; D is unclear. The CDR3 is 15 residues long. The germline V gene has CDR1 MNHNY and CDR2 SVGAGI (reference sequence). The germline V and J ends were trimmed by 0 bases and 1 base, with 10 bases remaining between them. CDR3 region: CASSYSWEPSYEQYF. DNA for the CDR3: TGTGCCAGCAGTTACTCGTGGGAACCGTCCTACGAGCAGTACTTC.

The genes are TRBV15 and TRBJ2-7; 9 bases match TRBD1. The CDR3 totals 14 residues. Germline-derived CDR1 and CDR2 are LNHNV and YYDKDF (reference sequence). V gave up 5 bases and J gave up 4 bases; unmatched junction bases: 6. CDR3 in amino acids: CATSLDRGIYEQYF. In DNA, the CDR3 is TGTGCCACCAGCCTGGACAGGGGAATTTACGAGCAGTACTTC.

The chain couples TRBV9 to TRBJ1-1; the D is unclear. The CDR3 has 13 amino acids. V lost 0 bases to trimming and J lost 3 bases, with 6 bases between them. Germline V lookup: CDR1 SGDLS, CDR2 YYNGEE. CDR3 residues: CASSVDRDTEAFF. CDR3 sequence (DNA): TGTGCCAGCAGCGTAGACAGAGACACTGAAGCTTTCTTT.

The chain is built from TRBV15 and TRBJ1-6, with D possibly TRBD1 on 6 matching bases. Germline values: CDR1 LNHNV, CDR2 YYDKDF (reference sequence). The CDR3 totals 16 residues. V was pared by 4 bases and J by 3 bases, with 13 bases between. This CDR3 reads CATSMGAAGYNSPLHF. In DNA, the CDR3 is TGTGCCACCAGCATGGGGGCAGCTGGCTATAATTCACCCCTCCACTTT.

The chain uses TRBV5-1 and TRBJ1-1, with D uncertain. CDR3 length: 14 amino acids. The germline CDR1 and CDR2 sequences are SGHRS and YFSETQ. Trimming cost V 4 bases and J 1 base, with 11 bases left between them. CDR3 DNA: TGCGCCAGCAGCCCGAGCGGACGGAACACTGAAGCTTTCTTT. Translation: CASSPSGRNTEAFF. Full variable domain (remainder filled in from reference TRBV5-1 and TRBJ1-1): KAGVTQTPRYLIKTRGQQVTLSCSPISGHRSVSWYQQTPGQGLQFLFEYFSETQRNKGNFPGRFSGRQFSNSRSEMNVSTLELGDSALYLCASSPSGRNTEAFFGQGTRLTVV.

CDR3 loop: CASSFGLWNSPLHF. In DNA, the CDR3 is TGTGCCAGCAGCTTTGGGCTGTGGAATTCACCCCTCCACTTT. The chain is built from TRBV11-2 and TRBJ1-6; D uncertain. Germline CDR1 reads SGHAT; CDR2 reads FQNNGV. The ends were cut back, 3 bases at V and 7 bases at J, with 10 bases in the middle. The CDR3 covers 14 residues.

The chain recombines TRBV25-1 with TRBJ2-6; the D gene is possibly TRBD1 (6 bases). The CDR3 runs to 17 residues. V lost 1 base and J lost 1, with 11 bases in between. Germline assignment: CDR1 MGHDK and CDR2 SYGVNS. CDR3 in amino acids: CASSEWDTPSGANVLTF. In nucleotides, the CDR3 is TGTGCCAGCAGTGAATGGGACACACCTTCTGGGGCCAACGTCCTGACTTTC.

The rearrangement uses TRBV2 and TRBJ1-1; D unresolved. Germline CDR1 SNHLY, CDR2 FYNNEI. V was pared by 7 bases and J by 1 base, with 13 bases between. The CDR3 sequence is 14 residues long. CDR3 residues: CASIFVQKNTEAFF. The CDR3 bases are TGTGCCAGCATTTTCGTACAGAAGAACACTGAAGCTTTCTTT. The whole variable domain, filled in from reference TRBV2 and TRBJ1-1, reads EPEVTQTPSHQVTQMGQEVILRCVPISNHLYFYWYRQILGQKVEFLVSFYNNEISEKSEIFDDQFSVERPDGSNFTLKIRSTKLEDSAMYFCASIFVQKNTEAFFGQGTRLTVV.

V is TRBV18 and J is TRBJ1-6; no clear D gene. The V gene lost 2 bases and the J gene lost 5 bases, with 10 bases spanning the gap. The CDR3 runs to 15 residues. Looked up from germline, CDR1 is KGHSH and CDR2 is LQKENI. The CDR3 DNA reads TGTGCCAGCTCACCAAATCAAGGGAATAATTCACCCCTCCACTTT. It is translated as CASSPNQGNNSPLHF. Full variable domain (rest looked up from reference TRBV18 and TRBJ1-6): NAGVMQNPRHLVRRRGQEARLRCSPMKGHSHVYWYRQLPEEGLKFMVYLQKENIIDESGMPKERFSAEFPKEGPSILRIQQVVRGDSAAYFCASSPNQGNNSPLHFGNGTRLTVT.

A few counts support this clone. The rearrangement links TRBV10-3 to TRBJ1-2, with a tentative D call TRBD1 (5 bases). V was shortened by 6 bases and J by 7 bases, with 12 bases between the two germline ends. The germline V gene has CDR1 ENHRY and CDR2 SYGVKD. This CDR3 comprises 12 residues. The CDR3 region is CAISTQGGGYTF. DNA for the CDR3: TGTGCCATCAGCACCCAGGGTGGTGGCTACACCTTC.

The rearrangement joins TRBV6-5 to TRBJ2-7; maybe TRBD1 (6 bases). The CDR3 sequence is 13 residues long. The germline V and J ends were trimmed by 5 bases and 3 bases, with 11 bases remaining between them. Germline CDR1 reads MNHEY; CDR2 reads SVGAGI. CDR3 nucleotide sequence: TGTGCCAGCAGTCGGGGACATCTCTACGAGCAGTACGTC. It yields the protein CASSRGHLYEQYV.

CDR3 sequence: CASAGTINSPLHF. The DNA of the CDR3 is TGTGCCAGCGCCGGGACAATTAATTCACCCCTCCACTTT. V and J are TRBV6-5 and TRBJ1-6; possible D gene TRBD1, 6 bases. This CDR3 region has 13 residues. Trimming left V 8 bases short and J 6 bases short, with 11 bases between. Germline values: CDR1 MNHEY, CDR2 SVGAGI.

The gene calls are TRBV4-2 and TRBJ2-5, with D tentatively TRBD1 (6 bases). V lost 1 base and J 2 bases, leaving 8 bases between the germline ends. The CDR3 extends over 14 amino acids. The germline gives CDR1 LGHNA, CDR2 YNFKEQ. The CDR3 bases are TGTGCCAGCAGCCAAGCACAGGGTCAAGAGACCCAGTACTTC. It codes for CASSQAQGQETQYF.